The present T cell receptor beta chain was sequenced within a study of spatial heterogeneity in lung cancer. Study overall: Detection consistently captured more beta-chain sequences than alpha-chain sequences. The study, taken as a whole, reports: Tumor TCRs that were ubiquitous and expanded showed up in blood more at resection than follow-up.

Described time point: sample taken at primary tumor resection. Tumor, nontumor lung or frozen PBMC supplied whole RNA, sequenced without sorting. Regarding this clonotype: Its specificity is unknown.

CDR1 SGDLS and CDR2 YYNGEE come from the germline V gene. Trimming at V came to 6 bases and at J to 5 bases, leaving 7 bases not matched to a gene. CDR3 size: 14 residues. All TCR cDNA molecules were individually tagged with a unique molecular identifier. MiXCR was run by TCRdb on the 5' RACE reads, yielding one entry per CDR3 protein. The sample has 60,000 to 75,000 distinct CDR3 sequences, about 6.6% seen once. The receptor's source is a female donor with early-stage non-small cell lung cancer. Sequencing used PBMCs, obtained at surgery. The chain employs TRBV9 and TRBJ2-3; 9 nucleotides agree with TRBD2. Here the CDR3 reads CASKRIAGEDTQYF. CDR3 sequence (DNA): TGTGCCAGCAAGAGAATAGCGGGGGAAGATACGCAGTATTTT.